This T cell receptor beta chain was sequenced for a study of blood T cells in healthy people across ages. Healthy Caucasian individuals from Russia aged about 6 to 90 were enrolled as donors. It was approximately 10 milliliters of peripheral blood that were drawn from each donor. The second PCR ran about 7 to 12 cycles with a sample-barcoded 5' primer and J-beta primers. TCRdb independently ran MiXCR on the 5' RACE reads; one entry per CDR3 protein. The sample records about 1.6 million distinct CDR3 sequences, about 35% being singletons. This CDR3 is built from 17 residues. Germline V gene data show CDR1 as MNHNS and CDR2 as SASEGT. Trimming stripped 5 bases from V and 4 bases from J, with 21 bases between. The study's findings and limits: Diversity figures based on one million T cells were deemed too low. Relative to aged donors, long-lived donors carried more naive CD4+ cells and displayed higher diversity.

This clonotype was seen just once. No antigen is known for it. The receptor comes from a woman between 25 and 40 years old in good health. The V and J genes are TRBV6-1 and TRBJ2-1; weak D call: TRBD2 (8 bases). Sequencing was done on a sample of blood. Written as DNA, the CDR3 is TGTGCCAGCAGTAGGGGGCTTCGCGGGAGGTCATACAATGAGCAGTTCTTC. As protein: CASSRGLRGRSYNEQFF.